Sequencing of this T cell receptor beta chain was carried out in a study of human T cells and chemical hapten exposure listed by TCRdb under 2021. Some background on the complete study: The libraries were sequenced as a pool, and the TCR yield per sample differed mostly because of small variations in library volumes within the pool. Peripheral blood TCR repertoire changes were tracked in vivo in alopecia patients during primary and secondary sensitization to the hapten diphenylcyclopropenone (DPC). From each blood RNA sample, both TCR alpha and TCR beta chains were sequenced.

The germline ends are 19 bases apart after V is trimmed by 5 bases and J by 4 bases. From the germline V gene (reference sequence), CDR1 is GTSNPN and CDR2 is SVGIG. Including cysteine and phenylalanine, the CDR3 has 15 amino acids. Only the CDR3 DNA is retained, 45 bases long and in frame from the first base. Total RNA was isolated from unfractionated whole blood collected in Tempus Blood RNA tubes. A handful of healthy volunteers were used as TCR sequencing controls and were bled at day 0, 2 weeks and 6 weeks. Results the study describes overall, beyond this receptor: The number of TCRs above 1 in 1000 frequency did not change with DPC sensitization; there was no evidence of global repertoire structure alterations. Repeated subsampling changed both the strength of the expansion versus patch-test correlation and the threshold at which the correlation became significant.

Library generation was performed with 5' RACE. TCRdb records Illumina MiSeq as the sequencer. During library preparation, unique molecular identifiers were attached to individual cDNA molecules so that TCRs could be counted in a quantitative, reproducible way. As for the authors' bioinformatics: A median of roughly 100,000 TCRs per sample was observed, with a range of about 23,224 to 750,000. The Decombinator software suite was used to annotate V, J and CDR3 in the TCR reads. For PS versus PT1 abundance plots, all samples were subsampled to the same number of TCRs (28,000). Expanded TCRs were defined as absent before sensitization and observed at least eight times at the 2-week time point. The raw public data were reprocessed by TCRdb itself: fastp quality trimming at Q25, MiXCR clonotype calling, in-frame beta chains only. Each entry is one CDR3 protein sequence, shown with its most common DNA and genes. The V and J calls and clone size come from TCRdb's table, not from the authors' own analysis. In this sample the table shows 150,000 or so distinct CDR3 sequences, approximately 4% of which occur a single time. The top ten hold over 1.1% of the sample.

As concerns this clonotype: The antigen it binds to is not known. A read error may explain this, as a much larger clone is one base away.

The V and J segments used are TRBV30 and TRBJ2-3; a weak D assignment points to TRBD2 (5 bases agree). The TCR sequence derives from a female donor in good health. The nucleotide sequence is TGTGCCTGGGACCCAGAGGGTGGTAGTGCAGATACGCAGTATTTT. The resulting protein is CAWDPEGGSADTQYF.